Listed below are T cell receptor beta chains from one sample, sequenced in a study of blood T cell repertoires in COVID-19. Only in-frame clones appear in the TCRdb table, and some are missing; sequencing was by immunoSEQ multiplex PCR. Here the sample spans about 140,000 clones, 80% to 90% being singletons. Material for sequencing was peripheral blood. All receptors come from a woman aged 55-70 years with active COVID-19. CDR3s include the opening cysteine and the closing phenylalanine or tryptophan. Each record gives: V gene, clone size, D gene, J gene, CDR3 protein, CDR3 DNA. D genes are given only for firm matches. Some rows mark clone size as missing; the rest say once, few, many or name a class of expanded clone.

TRBV3-1/TRBV3-2	.	.	TRBJ1-6	CASSQEQYNSPLHF	TGTGCCAGCAGCCAAGAACAGTATAATTCACCCCTCCACTTT
TRBV29-1	few	.	TRBJ1-5	CSVVQNSNQPQHF	TGCAGCGTTGTACAGAATAGCAATCAGCCCCAGCATTTT
TRBV15	.	.	TRBJ1-2	CATSRDQGSYGYTF	TGTGCCACCAGCAGAGATCAGGGCTCCTATGGCTACACCTTC
TRBV28	.	.	TRBJ1-1	CASRTTEAFF	TGTGCCAGCAGAACTACTGAAGCTTTCTTT
TRBV2	.	.	TRBJ1-4	CASSPFEYQLFF	TGTGCCAGCAGCCCGTTCGAGTACCAACTGTTTTTT
TRBV5-6	.	TRBD2	TRBJ2-3	CASSLGTSATQGYF	TGTGCCAGCAGCTTGGGGACTAGCGCCACACAGGGGTATTTT
TRBV11-2	once	TRBD2	TRBJ2-7	CASSRLGTSGIYEQYF	TGTGCCAGCAGCCGTCTGGGGACTAGCGGGATCTACGAGCAGTACTTC
TRBV7-9	.	.	TRBJ2-3	CASSLGFAADTQYF	TGTGCCAGCAGCTTAGGCTTCGCCGCGGATACGCAGTATTTT
TRBV28	.	TRBD1	TRBJ1-2	CASRSTGANYGYTF	TGTGCCAGCAGATCAACAGGGGCCAACTATGGCTACACCTTC
TRBV7-2	.	TRBD2	TRBJ2-3	CASSDDLAGVRADTQYF	TGTGCCAGCAGCGATGACCTAGCGGGGGTACGTGCAGATACGCAGTATTTT
TRBV6-2/TRBV6-3	once	TRBD2	TRBJ2-1	CASSPLVGAGAYNEQFF	TGTGCCAGCAGCCCATTAGTAGGGGCGGGGGCCTACAATGAGCAGTTCTTC
TRBV7-3	.	TRBD1	TRBJ1-1	CASSPGQGVSEAFF	TGTGCCAGCAGCCCCGGACAGGGGGTCTCTGAAGCTTTCTTT
TRBV9	.	TRBD2	TRBJ2-2	CASSDRLALNTGELFF	TGTGCCAGCAGCGACCGACTAGCGCTGAACACCGGGGAGCTGTTTTTT
TRBV19	.	.	TRBJ2-1	CASSPRVSNEQFF	TGTGCCAGTAGTCCCAGGGTCAGCAATGAGCAGTTCTTC
TRBV11-3	.	.	TRBJ1-1	CASSLGQGGGEAFF	TGTGCCAGCAGCTTGGGGCAGGGCGGCGGTGAAGCTTTCTTT